This T cell receptor (beta chain) came from a study of T cells in localized non-small cell lung cancer (dated by TCRdb to about 2020). For context, the study as a whole: The study analyzed T cell repertoires of approximately 240 early-stage NSCLC patients, comparing tumors and uninvolved tumor-adjacent lungs. NSCLC patients had a mean age of roughly 69 years, and around 140 were male and about a hundred female. The cohort comprised under 250 treatment-naïve NSCLC patients with resected, localized lung tumors. What the work shows at the level of the full study, not this receptor alone: Of the top 100 tumor clones, a median of 57 were detected in paired uninvolved adjacent lung; about 26 were also among that lung's top 100. Uninvolved tumor-adjacent lung showed the highest T cell clonality, higher than tumor, which suggests more focused antigenic responses in the adjacent lung. Because multi-region tumor sequencing was not performed, intratumor heterogeneity could not be ruled out. Because the study design was exploratory, TCR variables were selected using unadjusted p-values without false-discovery rate correction. Longer overall survival was associated with higher blood T cell density, whereas shorter survival was associated with higher adjacent-lung clonality.

The immunoSEQ Assay was used to sequence TCR beta CDR3 regions from DNA. Per the source publication's procedure: To compute T cell density, TCR beta template counts were normalized to usable DNA, which was estimated by amplifying housekeeping genes. The preseqR package was used to estimate richness by extrapolating to 400,000 templates for PBMC samples and to 120,000 templates for tissue samples. Clonality was taken to be one minus Pielou's evenness. Differential abundance testing on productive amino-acid clonotypes, with a minimum total count of 5 and an alpha of 0.1, was used to identify tissue-enriched TCRs. The Jaccard Index and the Morisita Overlap Index were used to measure how much the repertoires overlapped between compartments. GLIPH grouped TCR beta CDR3s together with public tetramer-defined viral CDR3s, and a viral motif had to include at least three viral sequences and show V-gene enrichment. TCRdb took over this immuneACCESS table, retaining in-frame rearrangements with V and J assigned. Such tables are incomplete; in checked studies, under half of the missing clones stem from an unresolved V gene, and the remainder is unexplained. The D gene and trimming were derived from the DNA, and the V and J assignments and clone size from that table. The sample table shows 1,500 or so clones, and under 25% are seen once. The ten largest clones take up 16% of the sample.

At the junction V is shortened by 4 bases and J by 4 bases, with 13 bases in between. From cysteine to phenylalanine, the CDR3 is 15 amino acids long. The sequence is cut down to CDR3 DNA, 45 bases in frame from base 1. CDR1 and CDR2 are drawn from the germline V gene (reference sequence): SGHAT, FQDESV. Uninvolved adjacent lung was sampled at least 2 cm away from the tumor margin, and two independent pathologists confirmed that the tissue had no atypia. At diagnosis, tumor, uninvolved tumor-adjacent lung and peripheral blood were collected and then preserved as a mix of FFPE and fresh-frozen material. This clone has only a few counts. What this receptor recognizes is not known. Base-call qualities are not available, and no considerably larger clone is one nucleotide away.

This sequence uses TRBV11-1 and TRBJ1-4; too little of a D gene remains to name it. The receptor was isolated from a female donor of 60 years or more with stage I squamous cell lung carcinoma. Here the sequenced sample was normal lung tissue next to the tumor, taken before any cancer treatment. The CDR3 region has the sequence CASSSRSSGNEKLFF. The DNA reads TGTGCCAGCAGCTCCCGATCAAGTGGTAATGAAAAACTGTTTTTT.